This record covers a single T cell receptor beta chain. Its antigen remains unknown. Amplification used 60 Vbeta primers and 13 Jbeta primers. The table came from immunoSEQ multiplex PCR; TCRdb's copy has only in-frame clones and leaves some out. The data hold about 130,000 clones, with 70% to 80% observed a single time. The data belong to a study of cytomegalovirus exposure and HLA in healthy donors. Turning to the study itself: Early release data held approximately 81 million unique TCRs from HLA-typed donors.

The CDR3 spans 13 residues. V shed 7 bases and J 1 base; nucleotides not matched to a gene: 0. CDR1 is SGHRS and CDR2 is YFSETQ in the germline V gene. Study-level points and caveats: High sensitivity and specificity were reportedly achieved when the classifier diagnosed cytomegalovirus status. What a later analysis showed was that several of the most significant clusters appeared linked to common viral pathogens. A previous analysis found most TCR beta V segments productive roughly 87% or roughly 30% of the time.

The chain uses TRBV5-1 and TRBJ2-3; TRBD1 matches at 10 bases. Sequenced sample: PBMCs. This TCR was recovered from a man aged 25-45 years in good health and CMV-seronegative. Written as DNA, the CDR3 is TGCGCCAGCGGGACAGGGGGCACAGATACGCAGTATTTT. Translation gives CASGTGGTDTQYF.